These 11 T cell receptor beta chains were all obtained from the same sample, sequenced in a study of cytomegalovirus exposure and HLA in healthy donors. A multiplex PCR was run with 60 Vbeta primers and 13 Jbeta primers. TCRdb's table, derived via immunoSEQ multiplex PCR, lists solely in-frame clones and lacks some. The profile shows some 190,000 clones, around 79% of them singletons. The specimen sequenced was PBMCs. Receptors originate from a woman between 45 and 60 years old in good health and CMV-seronegative.

This clone has just one count. J is TRBJ2-3 and V is TRBV7-9; D may be TRBD2 (6 bases). Germline V lookup: CDR1 SEHNR, CDR2 FQNEAQ (reference sequence). The V end lost 3 bases, the J end lost 6 bases, and 10 bases lay between the germline ends. The length of the CDR3 is 13 residues. In DNA form, the CDR3 reads TGTGCCAGCAGCTTGACTAGTCCGGATACGCAGTATTTT. Its protein is CASSLTSPDTQYF.

CDR3 sequence: CASSSDRAYEQYF. DNA of the CDR3: TGTGCCAGCAGCTCGGACAGGGCCTACGAGCAGTACTTC. This chain links TRBV5-8 with TRBJ2-7; 8 nucleotides agree with TRBD1. With 3 bases clipped from V and 2 bases from J, the junction kept 1 base outside the gene matches. The CDR3 contains 13 residues. Germline CDR1 and CDR2: SGHTS and YDEGEE.

V and J are TRBV4-1 and TRBJ1-2; 7 bases align to TRBD1. The germline gives CDR1 MGHRA, CDR2 YSYEKL. This CDR3 is built from 14 residues. V trimming: 1 base; J trimming: 1 base; junction bases outside the gene matches: 0. The CDR3 reads CASSQGDSNYGYTF. The CDR3, as DNA: TGCGCCAGCAGCCAAGGGGACAGTAACTATGGCTACACCTTC.

This chain joins TRBV28 and TRBJ2-7, with 11 bases matching TRBD2. The CDR3 has 15 residues. Germline V gene data show CDR1 as MDHEN and CDR2 as SYDVKM. V lost 7 bases and J lost 2; bases outside the gene matches: 7. The CDR3 DNA reads TGTGCCAGCACCCAGACTAGCGGGAAAACCTACGAGCAGTACTTC. Protein product: CASTQTSGKTYEQYF.

This clone was found once. The CDR3 region is CASSPFKGLAGGELFF. CDR3 in DNA: TGTGCCAGCAGCCCCTTTAAGGGACTAGCTGGCGGGGAGCTGTTTTTT. The V call is TRBV14, the J call TRBJ2-2, with TRBD2 matching 9 bases. Germline V CDR1 and CDR2: SGHDN, FVKESK. This CDR3 region has 16 residues. With V trimmed by 4 bases and J by 7 bases, 10 bases remained unmatched.

This clone was picked up one time. This chain links TRBV5-6 with TRBJ2-1; TRBD1 matches at 8 bases. Trimming removed 4 bases from V and 4 bases from J; junction bases left unmatched: 7. CDR1 SGHDT and CDR2 YYEEEE come from the germline V gene. The CDR3 is 15 amino acids. The DNA for the CDR3 is TGTGCCAGCAGCCCCCGGACAGGGTGGTACAATGAGCAGTTCTTC. It codes for CASSPRTGWYNEQFF. Full variable domain (remainder filled in from reference TRBV5-6 and TRBJ2-1): DAGVTQSPTHLIKTRGQQVTLRCSPKSGHDTVSWYQQALGQGPQFIFQYYEEEERQRGNFPDRFSGHQFPNYSSELNVNALLLGDSALYLCASSPRTGWYNEQFFGPGTRLTVL.

This chain uses TRBV7-9 with TRBJ1-1; no clear D gene. Trimming took off 5 bases at V and 5 bases at J, with 6 bases between the two ends. The V gene's germline CDR1 is SEHNR and CDR2 FQNEAQ (reference sequence). The CDR3 extends over 11 amino acids. The CDR3 is CASSPVTEAFF. In DNA, the CDR3 is TGTGCCAGCAGCCCCGTTACTGAAGCTTTCTTT. The variable domain in full, with the rest retrieved from reference TRBV7-9 and TRBJ1-1, is DTGVSQNPRHKITKRGQNVTFRCDPISEHNRLYWYRQTLGQGPEFLTYFQNEAQLEKSRLLSDRFSAERPKGSFSTLEIQRTEQGDSAMYLCASSPVTEAFFGQGTRLTVV.

This chain joins TRBV7-9 and TRBJ1-5; unclear D gene. The V end lost 1 base, the J end lost 3 bases, and 10 bases lay between the germline ends. This CDR3 region has 15 residues. Germline loops: CDR1 SEHNR, CDR2 FQNEAQ (reference sequence). In nucleotides, the CDR3 is TGTGCCAGCAGCTTAGGCGGCACCATCAATCAGCCCCAGCATTTT. Translating gives CASSLGGTINQPQHF.

This clone has only a few counts. The genes are TRBV2 and TRBJ2-7, with D perhaps matching TRBD1 (5 bases). The CDR3 spans 16 residues. Germline CDR1 reads SNHLY; CDR2 reads FYNNEI. Trimming left V 5 bases short and J 0 bases short, with 17 bases between. The DNA for the CDR3 is TGTGCCAGCAGTCGAACAAGACAGAGGAGCTCCTACGAGCAGTACTTC. This codes for CASSRTRQRSSYEQYF. The variable domain in full, with the rest retrieved from reference TRBV2 and TRBJ2-7, is EPEVTQTPSHQVTQMGQEVILRCVPISNHLYFYWYRQILGQKVEFLVSFYNNEISEKSEIFDDQFSVERPDGSNFTLKIRSTKLEDSAMYFCASSRTRQRSSYEQYFGPGTRLTVT.

The table lists this clone with a few counts. The CDR3 DNA sequence: TGTGCCAGCAGTGAAGCTTCGCGGGATGGCTACACCTTC. Protein: CASSEASRDGYTF. The J gene is TRBJ1-2, the V gene TRBV6-1, with D hard to call. CDR3 length equals 13 residues. Germline lookup yields CDR1 MNHNS and CDR2 SASEGT. Deletions cut 0 bases from V and 6 bases from J, with 8 bases between.

The chain links TRBV5-4 to TRBJ1-1; 9 nucleotides agree with TRBD1. The CDR3 is 15 amino acids. The germline gives CDR1 SGHNT, CDR2 YYREEE (reference sequence). The trim removed 0 bases at V and 11 bases at J, leaving 11 bases unmatched. The CDR3 sequence: CASSLAGTGMSRAFF. The CDR3 DNA is TGTGCCAGCAGCTTGGCTGGGACAGGGATGTCTCGTGCTTTCTTT.